Listed below are T cell receptor beta chains from one sample, sequenced in a study of blood T cell repertoires in COVID-19. The method was immunoSEQ multiplex PCR; TCRdb's version includes in-frame clones alone and lacks a portion of them. The data show around 280,000 clones, almost 90% seen once. Sequencing was performed on PBMCs or T cells enriched from blood (not recorded which). The origin of the receptors is a woman aged 18-29 years with acute COVID-19. Each CDR3 is given without its conserved first and last residue.

V gene | CDR3 protein
TRBV6-5 | ASSYSGTQGYEQF
TRBV11-2 | ASSLEARGAEQF
TRBV10-3 | AISESTEYYEQY
TRBV19 | ATKNPGERDEQY
TRBV1 | TSSSRGKDTQY
TRBV7-9 | ASSPQGNEKLF
TRBV28 | ASSPDSYSNTGELF
TRBV28 | ASSLAGGGNEQF
TRBV11-2 | ASSLATGYYEQY
TRBV7-9 | ASSPKSAGVGNEQF
TRBV29-1 | SVLTSNSYEQY
TRBV7-9 | ASSHGQARAGYT
TRBV28 | ASSPGASGTQVRYRWGVYTQY
TRBV20-1 | SAGGNTEAF
TRBV3-1/TRBV3-2 | ASSPGFGYEQY
TRBV7-3 | ASSPFTGTDTQY